This TCR beta chain is from a study of Ad26.COV2.S vaccination and SARS-CoV-2 variants. The assay was immunoSEQ multiplex PCR, and TCRdb's table has in-frame clones only and misses some. The table shows fewer than 900,000 clones, with roughly nine tenths occurring only once. The ends were cut back, 6 bases at V and 3 bases at J, with 12 bases in the middle. This CDR3 spans 14 amino acids. Per the germline V gene, CDR1 is MNHEY and CDR2 is SVGAGI. Regarding treatment: roughly 18 received Ad26.COV2.S at low or high dose, single or two shots; 5 received placebo; per-sample allocation not given. All samples were drawn on day 63, counting from the first vaccine or placebo injection.

Here the sequenced sample was peripheral blood, taken in a trial of Ad26.COV2.S vaccine versus placebo. This sequence originates from a person between 18 and 60 years old who received the Ad26.COV2.S COVID-19 vaccine or a placebo. The genes are TRBV6-5 and TRBJ1-3, with unresolved D. The CDR3 DNA is TGTGCCAGCAGGAATGGGGTGGATGGAAACACCATATATTTT. Translation: CASRNGVDGNTIYF.